This T cell receptor (beta chain) emerged from a study of Ad26.COV2.S vaccination and SARS-CoV-2 variants. Whole-study context: COV1001, an Ad26.COV2.S trial, supplied this vaccine-arm donor.

The germline gives CDR1 LGHDT, CDR2 YNNKEL (reference sequence). V dropped 8 bases and J dropped 4; count of bases not matched to a gene: 7. The CDR3 is 15 residues long. Turning to this clone: Its antigen is currently unknown.

Using immunoSEQ multiplex PCR, the repertoire was profiled, and TCRdb retains in-frame clones only, with some absent. The table includes 300,000 to 400,000 clones, around 81% detected once. Indicated treatment: some 19 received Ad26.COV2.S at low or high dose, single or two shots; about five received placebo; per-sample allocation not given. Following the first vaccine or placebo injection, samples were taken on day 63. Vaccination used an Ad26 vector expressing Wuhan-strain SARS-CoV-2 spike. Study-level points and caveats: Comparable non-spike TCR breadth was observed in vaccine and placebo recipients. The study found higher spike-specific TCR breadth in vaccine than placebo recipients.

The source was peripheral blood, collected in a trial of Ad26.COV2.S vaccine versus placebo. This TCR was recovered from a person between 18 and 65 years old who received the Ad26.COV2.S COVID-19 vaccine or a placebo. The chain employs TRBV3-1 (or the pseudogene TRBV3-2) and TRBJ2-3; the match to TRBD2 covers 12 bases. This CDR3 is CASSRTSGGSDTQYF. The CDR3 DNA reads as TGTGCCAGCTCCCGAACTAGCGGGGGGTCAGATACGCAGTATTTT.